A selection of T cell receptor beta chains follows, all from one sample in a study of T cell responses to AZD1222 COVID-19 vaccine. Sequenced by immunoSEQ multiplex PCR; TCRdb stores in-frame clones only, minus some. The sample has about 100,000 clones; roughly nine tenths are singletons. The material sequenced was peripheral blood, taken on day 0 of AZD1222 vaccination. These receptors were obtained from an adult in good health. Both conserved end residues are part of each CDR3. The order of the fields is clone size, D gene, V gene, J gene, CDR3 protein, CDR3 DNA. The D gene is left open where the match is weak. The size field is filled for only some rows; it gives once, few, many or a size class.

size: NA; D: NA; V: TRBV5-5; J: TRBJ1-3; CDR3: CASSPGSSRWSGNTIYF; DNA: TGTGCCAGCAGCCCGGGATCTTCCCGTTGGTCTGGAAACACCATATATTTT
size: NA; D: TRBD2; V: TRBV5-1; J: TRBJ2-5; CDR3: CASSIRLAGSETQYF; DNA: TGCGCCAGCAGCATCAGACTAGCGGGATCAGAGACCCAGTACTTC
size: NA; D: NA; V: TRBV4-3; J: TRBJ2-5; CDR3: CASSQDEGRKETQYF; DNA: TGCGCCAGCAGCCAAGATGAGGGCAGGAAAGAGACCCAGTACTTC
size: NA; D: NA; V: TRBV29-1; J: TRBJ2-3; CDR3: CSVVTVVGRKTDTQYF; DNA: TGCAGCGTCGTCACCGTGGTCGGCCGAAAAACAGATACGCAGTATTTT
size: once; D: TRBD1; V: TRBV7-2; J: TRBJ1-5; CDR3: CASSVQGRPQHF; DNA: TGTGCCAGCAGCGTACAGGGGCGGCCCCAGCATTTT
size: NA; D: NA; V: TRBV24-1; J: TRBJ2-1; CDR3: CATSDPGFDEQFF; DNA: TGTGCCACCAGTGATCCCGGATTCGATGAGCAGTTCTTC
size: NA; D: NA; V: TRBV6-4; J: TRBJ1-2; CDR3: CASSLEPWGGYTF; DNA: TGTGCCAGCTCCCTAGAGCCCTGGGGGGGCTACACCTTC
size: NA; D: TRBD2; V: TRBV7-2; J: TRBJ2-1; CDR3: CASSILAGVVGEQFF; DNA: TGTGCCAGCAGCATTCTAGCGGGAGTCGTTGGGGAGCAGTTCTTC
size: once; D: NA; V: TRBV28; J: TRBJ2-1; CDR3: CASRLPDNYNEQFF; DNA: TGTGCCAGCAGACTCCCGGACAACTACAATGAGCAGTTCTTC
size: NA; D: NA; V: TRBV28; J: TRBJ1-5; CDR3: CASSFLGEGDQPQHF; DNA: TGTGCCAGCAGTTTTCTCGGGGAGGGAGACCAGCCCCAGCATTTT
size: once; D: NA; V: TRBV6-6; J: TRBJ2-2; CDR3: CASRQVDGATGELFF; DNA: TGTGCCAGCAGACAAGTGGACGGCGCCACCGGGGAGCTGTTTTTT
size: NA; D: TRBD1; V: TRBV2; J: TRBJ1-4; CDR3: CASSGGQGAEKLFF; DNA: TGTGCCAGCAGCGGCGGACAGGGGGCTGAAAAACTGTTTTTT
size: NA; D: NA; V: TRBV5-4; J: TRBJ1-1; CDR3: CASSLGQQNTEAFF; DNA: TGTGCCAGCAGCTTGGGACAGCAGAACACTGAAGCTTTCTTT
size: NA; D: TRBD1; V: TRBV18; J: TRBJ2-1; CDR3: CASSPLQGAYEQFF; DNA: TGTGCCAGCTCACCACTGCAGGGGGCTTATGAGCAGTTCTTC
size: NA; D: NA; V: TRBV2; J: TRBJ2-6; CDR3: CASSEEVGANVLTF; DNA: TGTGCCAGCAGTGAGGAGGTCGGGGCCAACGTCCTGACTTTC
size: NA; D: NA; V: TRBV14; J: TRBJ2-7; CDR3: CASSQGQTYSYEQYF; DNA: TGTGCCAGCAGCCAAGGGCAAACGTACTCCTACGAGCAGTACTTC